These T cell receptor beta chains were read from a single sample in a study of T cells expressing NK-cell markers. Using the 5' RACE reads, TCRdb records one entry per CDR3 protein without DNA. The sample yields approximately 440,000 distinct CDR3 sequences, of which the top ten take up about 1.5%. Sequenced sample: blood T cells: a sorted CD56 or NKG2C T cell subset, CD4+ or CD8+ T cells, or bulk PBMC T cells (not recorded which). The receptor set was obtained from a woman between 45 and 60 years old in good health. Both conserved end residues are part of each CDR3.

CDR3: CASTASSYNEQFF
V: TRBV6-2/TRBV6-3
J: TRBJ2-1

CDR3: CATKLGTGDNQPQHF
V: TRBV12-3/TRBV12-4
J: TRBJ1-5

CDR3: CSARDWGTGYEQFF
V: TRBV20-1
J: TRBJ2-1

CDR3: CASSLVPNQETQYF
V: TRBV5-1
J: TRBJ2-5

CDR3: CAISEGGGLRQAFF
V: TRBV10-3
J: TRBJ1-1

CDR3: CSASHAGGGQPQHF
V: TRBV20-1
J: TRBJ1-5

CDR3: CASSQDFGSDTQYF
V: TRBV3-1
J: TRBJ2-3

CDR3: CASSSEPAGGVAQYF
V: TRBV5-1
J: TRBJ2-3

CDR3: CASSYRLGEINQPQHF
V: TRBV12-3/TRBV12-4
J: TRBJ1-5

CDR3: CASSFPGTGGNEQYF
V: TRBV18
J: TRBJ2-7

CDR3: CASSELVSGRKQFF
V: TRBV2
J: TRBJ2-1

CDR3: CASSAPASSREKLFF
V: TRBV6-1
J: TRBJ1-4

CDR3: CASSPRAIMNTEAFF
V: TRBV4-2
J: TRBJ1-1

CDR3: CASSEGGSYGYTF
V: TRBV2
J: TRBJ1-2

CDR3: CATSRDWGPGANVLTF
V: TRBV15
J: TRBJ2-6

CDR3: CASSVPGGLGYTF
V: TRBV9
J: TRBJ1-2

CDR3: CASSHQGGFQNIQYF
V: TRBV3-1
J: TRBJ2-4

CDR3: CASSYRDGKNQPQHF
V: TRBV6-5
J: TRBJ1-5

CDR3: CASSPLGATEAFF
V: TRBV27
J: TRBJ1-1

CDR3: CASLAETFTEAFF
V: TRBV7-9
J: TRBJ1-1

CDR3: CASSVQPPDLNNEQFF
V: TRBV25-1
J: TRBJ2-1

CDR3: CASSNGDRVNEQFF
V: TRBV5-1
J: TRBJ2-1

CDR3: CSVRAVAGYTF
V: TRBV29-1
J: TRBJ1-2

CDR3: CASRGYPYNSPLHF
V: TRBV12-3/TRBV12-4
J: TRBJ1-6

CDR3: CASSVEDRAFNSPLHF
V: TRBV9
J: TRBJ1-6

CDR3: CASSQERRGIGYGYTF
V: TRBV4-1
J: TRBJ1-2

CDR3: CSARTSGNSEQFF
V: TRBV20-1
J: TRBJ2-1

CDR3: CASSQQVRGTEAFF
V: TRBV28
J: TRBJ1-1

CDR3: CASSLELAGTSTDTQYF
V: TRBV5-1
J: TRBJ2-3

CDR3: CASSSGERGTDTQYF
V: TRBV7-3
J: TRBJ2-3

CDR3: CASRALAGVNEQFF
V: TRBV12-3/TRBV12-4
J: TRBJ2-1

CDR3: CASRPTGTLNEQFF
V: TRBV7-9
J: TRBJ2-1

CDR3: CSARDTTGKSYNEQFF
V: TRBV20-1
J: TRBJ2-1

CDR3: CASRTPGLADTGELFF
V: TRBV25-1
J: TRBJ2-2

CDR3: CASSVITGDEQFF
V: TRBV9
J: TRBJ2-1

CDR3: CASSLRVGVTGELFF
V: TRBV11-3
J: TRBJ2-2

CDR3: CATSDLKGRGSYEQYF
V: TRBV24-1
J: TRBJ2-7

CDR3: CASSRRRAGGTDTQYF
V: TRBV2
J: TRBJ2-3

CDR3: CSARPGLAGGRVLNEQFF
V: TRBV20-1
J: TRBJ2-1

CDR3: CASVADRGRNEQYF
V: TRBV27
J: TRBJ2-7

CDR3: CSVGLGDEQYF
V: TRBV29-1
J: TRBJ2-7

CDR3: CASSLGAGPYNEQFF
V: TRBV7-9
J: TRBJ2-1

CDR3: CATSRPGQLGDTQYF
V: TRBV24-1
J: TRBJ2-3

CDR3: CASSLSGNPGETQYF
V: TRBV5-5
J: TRBJ2-5

CDR3: CASRASNYGYTF
V: TRBV19
J: TRBJ1-2

CDR3: CSARGIGDYARNTEAFF
V: TRBV20-1
J: TRBJ1-1

CDR3: CASSTSSVEQYF
V: TRBV2
J: TRBJ2-7

CDR3: CASRNTTSFYEQYF
V: TRBV27
J: TRBJ2-7